The next 27 T cell receptor beta chains were all read from a single sample in a study of cytomegalovirus exposure and HLA in healthy donors. 60 Vbeta and 13 Jbeta primers were used in PCR. Clones were sequenced by immunoSEQ multiplex PCR, and TCRdb holds only the in-frame ones, with some missing. The sample includes about 190,000 clones, roughly four fifths of them seen just once. The sequencing input was PBMCs. The origin of the receptors is a man in his late teens or twenties in good health and CMV-seronegative.

This clone was seen more than once but under ten times. At one end the junction does not follow the germline gene, possibly because of a read error. The chain carries TRBV7-9 and TRBJ2-2; 14 bases are shared with TRBD2. Germline assignment: CDR1 SEHNR and CDR2 FQNEAQ (reference sequence). The CDR3 covers 18 residues. For the CDR3, the DNA is TGTTCCAGCAGCTTAGGGGGACTAGCGGGGGCGTCCACCGGGGAGCTGTTTTTT. Translation: CSSSLGGLAGASTGELFF.

The rearrangement links TRBV4-1 to TRBJ2-1; 14 bases align to TRBD2. Trimming cost V 4 bases and J 15 bases; bases outside gene matches: 17. The CDR3 contains 17 residues. Germline values: CDR1 MGHRA, CDR2 YSYEKL. CDR3 bases: TGCGCCAGCAGCCGAGAGACTGGGACTAGCGGGAGTCTAATACTGTTCTTC. Protein product: CASSRETGTSGSLILFF.

On this clone itself: Sequence at one end of the junction differs from germline and may be a read error. The chain links TRBV20-1 to TRBJ2-1; TRBD1 might be the D (6 bases). This CDR3 region has 11 residues. Germline CDR1 DFQATT, CDR2 SNEGSKA (reference sequence). The CDR3 bases are TGCAGTGCTAGAGATAAGGTACAGGGAGTCTTC. Translating gives CSARDKVQGVF.

The J gene is TRBJ2-7, the V gene TRBV9, with TRBD1 matching over 8 bases. This CDR3 comprises 12 residues. V gave up 4 bases and J gave up 9 bases; unmatched junction bases: 6. CDR1 is SGDLS, CDR2 YYNGEE, per germline. CDR3 bases: TGTGCCAGCAGCCAGGACAGGGCCCCGCAGTACTTC. Its protein is CASSQDRAPQYF.

This chain joins TRBV6-5 and TRBJ1-2; D may be TRBD1 (6 bases). In germline, CDR1 is MNHEY, CDR2 SVGAGI. Deletions cut 1 base from V and 2 bases from J, with 14 bases between. The CDR3 has 16 residues. The CDR3 DNA reads as TGTGCCAGCAGTTACTACGCAGGGGCTTCAAACTATGGCTACACCTTC. This gives the protein CASSYYAGASNYGYTF.

The chain couples TRBV9 to TRBJ2-3; 10 bases are shared with TRBD2. Trimming at V came to 3 bases and at J to 4 bases, leaving 5 bases not matched to a gene. Germline CDR1 and CDR2: SGDLS and YYNGEE. CDR3 length: 15 residues. CDR3: CASSGERGGADTQYF. The CDR3 region has the DNA TGTGCCAGCAGCGGAGAGCGGGGGGGCGCAGATACGCAGTATTTT.

This sequence joins TRBV5-4 and TRBJ2-5, with 10 bases that match TRBD1. Germline V lookup: CDR1 SGHNT, CDR2 YYREEE (reference sequence). The length of the CDR3 is 15 residues. Trimming removed 4 bases from V and 4 bases from J; junction bases left unmatched: 7. CDR3 DNA: TGTGCCAGCAGCCGTGACAGGGGGCGCGTAGAGACCCAGTACTTC. The encoded protein is CASSRDRGRVETQYF.

The chain joins TRBV4-1 to TRBJ2-7, with a possible D match to TRBD1 (6 bases). The germline CDR1 and CDR2 sequences are MGHRA and YSYEKL. V was cut by 1 base and J by 6 bases, with 13 bases left in between. The CDR3 is 14 amino acids. This CDR3 is CASSQVRQGFEQYF. The CDR3 bases are TGCGCCAGCAGCCAAGTTCGTCAGGGGTTCGAGCAGTACTTC.

CDR3 protein: CASSQGTGGTQYF. CDR3 coding DNA: TGTGCCAGCAGTCAAGGGACAGGGGGGACCCAGTACTTC. The V call is TRBV11-3, the J call TRBJ2-5, with 11 bases that match TRBD1. This CDR3 has 13 amino acids. In germline, CDR1 is SGHNT, CDR2 YENEEA. V was pared by 6 bases and J by 7 bases, with 4 bases of the junction left unmatched. The full variable domain, completed using reference TRBV11-3 and TRBJ2-5, is EAGVVQSPRYKIIEKKQPVAFWCNPISGHNTLYWYLQNLGQGPELLIRYENEEAVDDSQLPKDRFSAERLKGVDSTLKIQPAELGDSAVYLCASSQGTGGTQYFGPGTRLLVL.

The rearrangement uses TRBV6-1 and TRBJ2-7; a weak D match, TRBD1 (6 bases). The germline V gene encodes CDR1 MNHNS and CDR2 SASEGT. This CDR3 contains 13 residues. V was shortened by 4 bases and J by 6 bases, with 13 bases between the two germline ends. The CDR3 protein is CASSAQGDGEQYF. CDR3 in DNA: TGTGCCAGCAGTGCACAGGGAGATGGCGAGCAGTACTTC.

The CDR3 bases are TGTGCCAGCAGCCAACTTAAAGGAGTAATGGATGAGCAGTTCTTC. As protein: CASSQLKGVMDEQFF. The chain recombines TRBV5-8 with TRBJ2-1; D gene unclear. V lost 4 bases to trimming and J lost 8 bases, with 19 bases between them. CDR3 length equals 15 residues. Germline CDR1 is SGHTS and CDR2 is YDEGEE.

This chain's CDR3 is CASSNGIGGNEQFF. In DNA form, the CDR3 reads TGTGCCAGTAGTAATGGGATCGGGGGCAATGAGCAGTTCTTC. This chain joins TRBV19 and TRBJ2-1, with D maybe TRBD2 (6 bases). Germline lookup yields CDR1 LNHDA and CDR2 SQIVND (reference sequence). The CDR3 contains 14 residues. Trimming shortened V by 4 bases and J by 6 bases, and 13 bases separated the two germline ends.

V gene TRBV28 combines with J gene TRBJ2-7; D uncertain. This CDR3 region has 12 residues. Germline lookup yields CDR1 MDHEN and CDR2 SYDVKM. Trimming took off 3 bases at V and 6 bases at J, with 9 bases between the two ends. The DNA of the CDR3 is TGTGCCAGCAGTTTTAGTCACCGCGAGCAGTACTTC. Translated: CASSFSHREQYF.

The V and J genes are TRBV18 and TRBJ2-1, with 9 bases aligning to TRBD1. This CDR3 has 15 amino acids. The germline V gene encodes CDR1 KGHSH and CDR2 LQKENI. The junction had 3 bases not matched to a gene; V was cut back by 4 bases and J by 2 bases. CDR3 residues: CASSQGQGAYNEQFF. The CDR3, as DNA: TGTGCCAGCTCACAGGGACAGGGAGCCTACAATGAGCAGTTCTTC. Variable domain in full (rest from reference TRBV18 and TRBJ2-1): NAGVMQNPRHLVRRRGQEARLRCSPMKGHSHVYWYRQLPEEGLKFMVYLQKENIIDESGMPKERFSAEFPKEGPSILRIQQVVRGDSAAYFCASSQGQGAYNEQFFGPGTRLTVL.

The chain recombines TRBV29-1 with TRBJ1-1; TRBD1 might be the D (6 bases). CDR1 SQVTM and CDR2 ANQGSEA come from the germline V gene. The CDR3 contains 14 residues. Trimming removed 6 bases from V and 1 base from J, with 15 bases in between. The CDR3 loop reads CSVHPGQTNTEAFF. The DNA for the CDR3 is TGCAGCGTGCATCCGGGACAAACGAACACTGAAGCTTTCTTT.

The rearrangement links TRBV7-2 to TRBJ2-7; D call uncertain. Germline V gene lookup returns CDR1 SGHTA and CDR2 FQGNSA. Deletions cut 4 bases from V and 6 bases from J, with 10 bases between. The CDR3 covers 12 residues. The CDR3 is CASSSTLSEQYF. CDR3 DNA: TGTGCCAGCAGCTCAACCTTGAGCGAGCAGTACTTC.

The chain links TRBV28 to TRBJ1-4, with 7 positions matching TRBD1. V shed 6 bases, J shed 0 bases, and the junction held 4 bases outside the gene matches. This CDR3 is built from 15 residues. Germline CDR1 and CDR2: MDHEN and SYDVKM. The CDR3 DNA is TGTGCCAGCAGGCCGGGACAGACAACTAATGAAAAACTGTTTTTT. It codes for CASRPGQTTNEKLFF.

The chain combines TRBV7-3 with TRBJ2-2; TRBD2 might be the D (7 bases). The CDR3 covers 17 residues. V dropped 4 bases and J dropped 5 bases, with 20 bases sitting between them. Germline loops: CDR1 SGHTA, CDR2 FQGTGA. CDR3 region: CASSSTSGGRGTGELFF. The CDR3 DNA sequence: TGTGCCAGCAGCTCTACGTCCGGGGGGCGGGGTACCGGGGAGCTGTTTTTT.

Here the CDR3 reads CASSKKLAGKSSYEQYF. The DNA for the CDR3 is TGTGCCAGCAGCAAGAAACTAGCGGGGAAGTCTTCCTACGAGCAGTACTTC. The chain has TRBV21-1 and TRBJ2-7; the table's D gene call, TRBD2, was not cross checked with the DNA. TRBV21-1 is designated a pseudogene. This CDR3 region has 17 residues.

This chain uses TRBV4-1 with TRBJ2-4; 7 nucleotides agree with TRBD2. This CDR3 contains 15 residues. Per germline, CDR1 MGHRA and CDR2 YSYEKL. V lost 3 bases and J lost 5; bases outside the gene matches: 7. The CDR3 coding sequence is TGCGCCAGCAGCCAGACCCGGGACTACCAAAACATTCAGTACTTC. Encoded protein: CASSQTRDYQNIQYF.

As for this clone: This sample also contains other DNA sequences that code for the same CDR3. This sequence joins TRBV15 and TRBJ1-2; no clear D gene. Trimming left V 0 bases short and J 5 bases short, with 7 bases between. This CDR3 contains 13 residues. The germline V gene has CDR1 LNHNV and CDR2 YYDKDF (reference sequence). CDR3 nucleotide sequence: TGTGCCACCAGCAGAGATAAGCATTATGGCTACACCTTC. It codes for CATSRDKHYGYTF.

V usage is TRBV5-1 and J usage is TRBJ1-2; the match to TRBD1 covers 11 bases. There are 14 residues in the CDR3. CDR1 and CDR2 (germline): SGHRS, YFSETQ. V shed 2 bases and J 8 bases; nucleotides not matched to a gene: 5. CDR3 loop: CASSLGQGAKGYTF. The CDR3 region has the DNA TGCGCCAGCAGCTTAGGACAGGGGGCTAAAGGCTACACCTTC.

This chain uses TRBV7-2 with TRBJ2-7, with D possibly TRBD2 on 7 matching bases. This CDR3 is built from 15 residues. V lost 2 bases, J lost 2 bases, and 13 bases lay in between. Per germline, CDR1 SGHTA and CDR2 FQGNSA. DNA of the CDR3: TGTGCCAGCAGCTTATTAGGGGGGGCAACCTACGAGCAGTACTTC. It specifies CASSLLGGATYEQYF.

The CDR3 bases are TGTGCCAGCAGTGAGTCAGGGTCATCTGGAAACACCATATATTTT. This sequence encodes CASSESGSSGNTIYF. The rearrangement joins TRBV2 to TRBJ1-3; the D gene is possibly TRBD1 (5 bases). The V end lost 3 bases, the J end lost 1 base, and 10 bases lay between the germline ends. The CDR3 has 15 residues. Per germline, CDR1 SNHLY and CDR2 FYNNEI. The full variable domain, in which reference TRBV2 and TRBJ1-3 provide the parts outside the CDR3, is EPEVTQTPSHQVTQMGQEVILRCVPISNHLYFYWYRQILGQKVEFLVSFYNNEISEKSEIFDDQFSVERPDGSNFTLKIRSTKLEDSAMYFCASSESGSSGNTIYFGEGSWLTVV.

This clone was seen just once. The chain is built from TRBV18 and TRBJ2-3, with a tentative D call TRBD1 (5 bases). CDR1 KGHSH and CDR2 LQKENI come from the germline V gene. V was pared by 2 bases and J by 7 bases, with 22 bases between. The CDR3 covers 17 residues. The CDR3 bases are TGTGCCAGCTCACCATCCACGCTTGGAAGGACAAGGAATACGCAGTATTTT. Its translation: CASSPSTLGRTRNTQYF.

J is TRBJ1-1 and V is TRBV18; tentative D call: TRBD1 (5 bases). Germline V gene data show CDR1 as KGHSH and CDR2 as LQKENI. The CDR3 is 15 amino acids. The V end was cut by 2 bases, the J end by 0 bases, with 10 bases between. CDR3 loop: CASSPRGRVNTEAFF. The CDR3 DNA is TGTGCCAGCTCACCAAGGGGCCGAGTGAACACTGAAGCTTTCTTT.

This rearrangement joins TRBV5-1 to TRBJ2-7; unclear D gene. V lost 4 bases, J lost 6 bases, and 17 bases lay in between. The CDR3 is 14 amino acids. Germline CDR1 SGHRS, CDR2 YFSETQ. CDR3 loop: CASSTLAQYGEQYF. The CDR3 nucleotides are TGCGCCAGCAGCACCTTGGCACAGTATGGCGAGCAGTACTTC. Together with reference TRBV5-1 and TRBJ2-7, the CDR3 gives the full variable domain: KAGVTQTPRYLIKTRGQQVTLSCSPISGHRSVSWYQQTPGQGLQFLFEYFSETQRNKGNFPGRFSGRQFSNSRSEMNVSTLELGDSALYLCASSTLAQYGEQYFGPGTRLTVT.